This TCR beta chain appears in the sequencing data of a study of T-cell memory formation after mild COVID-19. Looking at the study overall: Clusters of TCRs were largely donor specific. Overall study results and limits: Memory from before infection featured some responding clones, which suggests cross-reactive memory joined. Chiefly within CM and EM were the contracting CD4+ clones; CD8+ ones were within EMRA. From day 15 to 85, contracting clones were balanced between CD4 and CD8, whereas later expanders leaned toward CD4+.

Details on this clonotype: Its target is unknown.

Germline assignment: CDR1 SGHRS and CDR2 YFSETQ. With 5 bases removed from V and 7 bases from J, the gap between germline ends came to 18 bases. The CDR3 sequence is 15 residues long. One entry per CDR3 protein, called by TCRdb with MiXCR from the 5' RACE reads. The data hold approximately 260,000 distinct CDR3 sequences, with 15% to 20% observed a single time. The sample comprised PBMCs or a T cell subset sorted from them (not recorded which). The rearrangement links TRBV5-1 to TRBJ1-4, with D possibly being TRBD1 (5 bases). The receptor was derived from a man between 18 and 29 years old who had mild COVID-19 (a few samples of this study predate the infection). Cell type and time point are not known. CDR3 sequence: CASRMVPGGTEKLFF. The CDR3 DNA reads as TGCGCCAGCAGGATGGTCCCGGGGGGGACTGAAAAACTGTTTTTT.